This TCR beta chain was identified during a study of blood T cell repertoires in COVID-19. Germline trimming cut 8 bases from V and 6 bases from J; bases unmatched to any gene: 19. CDR3 length: 17 amino acids. Germline V gives CDR1 LNHDA, CDR2 SQIVND (reference sequence). Data came from immunoSEQ multiplex PCR; TCRdb stores just in-frame clones and leaves some out. The repertoire consists of 330,000 or so clones, with roughly 86% occurring once and the leading ten covering approximately 0.97%. The clonotype originates from a woman in her twenties or thirties who had been exposed to COVID-19. The sequenced material came from PBMCs or T cells enriched from blood (not recorded which). The chain links TRBV19 to TRBJ2-3; 8 nucleotides agree with TRBD2. The CDR3 protein is CASAPGGAGVGHDTQYF. In DNA form, the CDR3 reads TGTGCCAGTGCCCCGGGGGGAGCGGGAGTAGGCCACGATACGCAGTATTTT.